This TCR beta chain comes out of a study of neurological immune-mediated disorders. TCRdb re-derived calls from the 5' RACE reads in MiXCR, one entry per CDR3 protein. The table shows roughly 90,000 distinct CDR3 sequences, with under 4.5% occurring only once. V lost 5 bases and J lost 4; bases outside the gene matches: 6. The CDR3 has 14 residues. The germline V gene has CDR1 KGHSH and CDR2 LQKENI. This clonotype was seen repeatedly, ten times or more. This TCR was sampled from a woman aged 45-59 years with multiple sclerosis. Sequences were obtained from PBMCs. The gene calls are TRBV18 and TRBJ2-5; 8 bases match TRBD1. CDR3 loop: CASSSAGGAETQYF. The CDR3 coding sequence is TGTGCCAGCTCATCCGCAGGGGGCGCAGAGACCCAGTACTTC.